The T cell receptor beta chain described here comes from a study of T cell clonality in common variable immunodeficiency. The method was immunoSEQ multiplex PCR; TCRdb's version includes in-frame clones alone and lacks a portion of them. In total the sample includes roughly 58,000 clones, none of them seen once. This clone has ten or more counts. The specimen was peripheral blood mononuclear cells. The receptor was derived from a person between 18 and 70 years old in good health.

The covered CDR3 bases are TGCAGTGCAAGTGTTAGCGGTAGCTCCTACAATGAG. Protein sequence: CSASVSGSSYNE. The full CDR3 protein is CSASVSGSSYNEQFF. This chain links TRBV20-1 with TRBJ2-1; perhaps TRBD2 as D (6 bases). The read terminates 3 residues ahead of where the CDR3 ends, so the germline J gene completes it. V was pared by 6 bases and J by 0 bases, with 15 bases between. CDR1 DFQATT and CDR2 SNEGSKA come from the germline V gene (reference sequence). The CDR3 runs 15 residues.